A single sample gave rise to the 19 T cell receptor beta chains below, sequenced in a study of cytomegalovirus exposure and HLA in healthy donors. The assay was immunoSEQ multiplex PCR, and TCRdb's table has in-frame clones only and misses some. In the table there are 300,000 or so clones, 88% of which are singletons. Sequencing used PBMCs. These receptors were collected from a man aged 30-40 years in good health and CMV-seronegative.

CDR3 nucleotide sequence: TGTGCCATACGGACGCAGTATTTT. Protein: CAIRTQYF. V usage is TRBV3-2 and J usage is TRBJ2-3; the D segment call TRBD2 is taken from the table without a DNA check. TRBV3-2 is a documented pseudogene. CDR3 size: 8 residues.

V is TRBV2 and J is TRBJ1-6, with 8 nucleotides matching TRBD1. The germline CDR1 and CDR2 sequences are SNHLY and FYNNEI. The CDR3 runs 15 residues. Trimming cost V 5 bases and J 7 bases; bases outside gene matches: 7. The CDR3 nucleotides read TGTGCCAGCAGTAACAGGGGGGGAATGAATTCACCCCTCCACTTT. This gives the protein CASSNRGGMNSPLHF.

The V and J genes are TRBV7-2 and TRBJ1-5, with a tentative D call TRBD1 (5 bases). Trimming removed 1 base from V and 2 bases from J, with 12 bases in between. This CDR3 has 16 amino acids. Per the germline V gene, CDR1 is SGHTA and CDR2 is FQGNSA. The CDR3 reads CASSLEVGGGNQPQHF. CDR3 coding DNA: TGTGCCAGCAGCTTAGAGGTGGGAGGGGGCAATCAGCCCCAGCATTTT.

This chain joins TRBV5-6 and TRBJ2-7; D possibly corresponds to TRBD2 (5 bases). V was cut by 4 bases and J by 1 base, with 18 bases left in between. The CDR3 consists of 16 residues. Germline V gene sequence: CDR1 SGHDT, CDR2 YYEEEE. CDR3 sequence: CASSNVLGLGSYEQYF. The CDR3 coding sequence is TGTGCCAGCAGCAACGTTCTCGGACTTGGATCCTACGAGCAGTACTTC.

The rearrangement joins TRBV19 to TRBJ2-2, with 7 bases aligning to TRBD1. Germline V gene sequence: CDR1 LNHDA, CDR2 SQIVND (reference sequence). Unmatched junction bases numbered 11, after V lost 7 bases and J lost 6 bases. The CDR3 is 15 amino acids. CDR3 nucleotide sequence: TGTGCCAGTATTGAACAGGGGCGCGGTGCCGGGGAGCTGTTTTTT. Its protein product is CASIEQGRGAGELFF.

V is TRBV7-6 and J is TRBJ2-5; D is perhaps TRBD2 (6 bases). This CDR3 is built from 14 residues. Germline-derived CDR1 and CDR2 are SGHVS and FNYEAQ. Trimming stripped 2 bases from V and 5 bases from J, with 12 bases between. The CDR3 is CASSLPGVGETQYF. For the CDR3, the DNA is TGTGCCAGCAGCTTACCGGGGGTCGGGGAGACCCAGTACTTC.

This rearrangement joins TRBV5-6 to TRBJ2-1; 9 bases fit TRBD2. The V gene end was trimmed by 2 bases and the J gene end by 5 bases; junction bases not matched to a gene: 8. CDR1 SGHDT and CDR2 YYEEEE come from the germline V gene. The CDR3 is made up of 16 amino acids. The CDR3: CASSFGGGAFHNEQFF. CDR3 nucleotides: TGTGCCAGCAGCTTCGGCGGGGGGGCCTTCCACAATGAGCAGTTCTTC.

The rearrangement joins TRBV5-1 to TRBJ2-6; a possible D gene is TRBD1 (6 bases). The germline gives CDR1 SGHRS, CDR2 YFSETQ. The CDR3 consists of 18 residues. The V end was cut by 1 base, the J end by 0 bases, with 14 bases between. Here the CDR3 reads CASSLLGDTPSGANVLTF. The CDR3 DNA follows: TGCGCCAGCAGCTTGCTAGGGGACACCCCCTCTGGGGCCAACGTCCTGACTTTC.

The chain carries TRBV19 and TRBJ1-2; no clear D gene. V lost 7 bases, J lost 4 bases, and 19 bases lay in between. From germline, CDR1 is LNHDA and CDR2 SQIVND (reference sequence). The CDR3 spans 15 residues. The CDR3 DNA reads TGTGCCAGTAATCCTCTCCAGGCAGACCGCTATGGCTACACCTTC. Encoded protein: CASNPLQADRYGYTF.

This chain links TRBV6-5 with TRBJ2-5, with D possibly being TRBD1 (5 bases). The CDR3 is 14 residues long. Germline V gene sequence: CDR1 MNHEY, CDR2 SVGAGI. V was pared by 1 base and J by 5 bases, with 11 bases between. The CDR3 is CASSYLQGEETQYF. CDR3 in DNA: TGTGCCAGCAGTTACTTGCAGGGTGAGGAGACCCAGTACTTC.

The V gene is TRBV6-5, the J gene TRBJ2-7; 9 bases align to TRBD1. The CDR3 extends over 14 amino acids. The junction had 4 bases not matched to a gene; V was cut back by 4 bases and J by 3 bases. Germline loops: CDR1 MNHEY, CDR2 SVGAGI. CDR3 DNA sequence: TGTGCCAGCAGTTGGGGACAGGGAAACTACGAGCAGTACTTC. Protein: CASSWGQGNYEQYF.

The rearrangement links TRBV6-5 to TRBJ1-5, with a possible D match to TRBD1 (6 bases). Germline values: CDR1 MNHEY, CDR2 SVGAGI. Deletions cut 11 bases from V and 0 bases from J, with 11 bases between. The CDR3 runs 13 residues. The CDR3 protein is CAAGAYSNQPQHF. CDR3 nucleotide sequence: TGTGCCGCAGGGGCATATAGCAATCAGCCCCAGCATTTT.

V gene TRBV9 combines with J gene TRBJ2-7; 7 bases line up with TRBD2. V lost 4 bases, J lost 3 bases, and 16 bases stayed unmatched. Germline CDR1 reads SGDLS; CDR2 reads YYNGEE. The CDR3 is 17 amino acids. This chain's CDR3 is CASSPPSSGDPFYEQYF. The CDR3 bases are TGTGCCAGCAGCCCCCCCTCTAGCGGTGATCCTTTCTACGAGCAGTACTTC.

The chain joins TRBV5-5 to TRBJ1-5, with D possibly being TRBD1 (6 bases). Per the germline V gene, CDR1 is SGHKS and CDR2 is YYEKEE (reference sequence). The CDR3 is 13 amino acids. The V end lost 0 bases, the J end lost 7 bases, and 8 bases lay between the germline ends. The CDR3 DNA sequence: TGTGCCAGCAGCTTGGAGGGGGGGCAGCCCCAGCATTTT. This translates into CASSLEGGQPQHF. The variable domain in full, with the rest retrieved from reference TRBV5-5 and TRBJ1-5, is DAGVTQSPTHLIKTRGQQVTLRCSPISGHKSVSWYQQVLGQGPQFIFQYYEKEERGRGNFPDRFSARQFPNYSSELNVNALLLGDSALYLCASSLEGGQPQHFGDGTRLSIL.

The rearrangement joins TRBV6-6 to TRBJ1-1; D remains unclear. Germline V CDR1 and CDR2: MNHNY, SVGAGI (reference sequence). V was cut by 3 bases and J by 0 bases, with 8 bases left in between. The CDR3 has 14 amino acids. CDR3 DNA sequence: TGTGCCAGCAGTTATGCCTATGTGAACACTGAAGCTTTCTTT. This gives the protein CASSYAYVNTEAFF.

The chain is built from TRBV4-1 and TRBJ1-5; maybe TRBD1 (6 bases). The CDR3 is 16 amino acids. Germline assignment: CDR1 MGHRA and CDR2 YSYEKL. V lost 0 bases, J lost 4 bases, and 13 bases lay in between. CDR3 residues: CASSQDPWTENQPQHF. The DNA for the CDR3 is TGCGCCAGCAGCCAAGATCCCTGGACAGAAAATCAGCCCCAGCATTTT.

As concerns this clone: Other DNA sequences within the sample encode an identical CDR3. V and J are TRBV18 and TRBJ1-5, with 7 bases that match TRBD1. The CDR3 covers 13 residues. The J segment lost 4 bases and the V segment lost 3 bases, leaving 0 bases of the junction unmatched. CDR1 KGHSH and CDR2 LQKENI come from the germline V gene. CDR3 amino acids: CASSPDRNQPQHF. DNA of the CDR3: TGTGCCAGCTCACCGGACAGGAATCAGCCCCAGCATTTT.

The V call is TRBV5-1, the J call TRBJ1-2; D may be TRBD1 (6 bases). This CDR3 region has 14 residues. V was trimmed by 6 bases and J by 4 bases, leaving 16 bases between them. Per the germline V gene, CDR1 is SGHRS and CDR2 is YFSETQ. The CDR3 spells CASTPSGGFYGYTF. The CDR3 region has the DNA TGCGCCAGCACCCCTAGTGGGGGCTTCTATGGCTACACCTTC.

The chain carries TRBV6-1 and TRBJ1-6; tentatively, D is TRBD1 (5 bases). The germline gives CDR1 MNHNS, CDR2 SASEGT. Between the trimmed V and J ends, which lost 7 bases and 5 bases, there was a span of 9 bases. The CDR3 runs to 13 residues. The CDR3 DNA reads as TGTGCCAGCACCAAGACAGATAATTCACCCCTCCACTTT. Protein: CASTKTDNSPLHF.